These 3 T cell receptor beta chains share one sample of origin, sequenced in a study of T cell responses to AZD1222 COVID-19 vaccine. This table comes from immunoSEQ multiplex PCR, and its TCRdb copy is limited to in-frame clones, with some not included. Among about 160,000 clones listed, around 90% were seen once. The sequenced sample was peripheral blood, obtained 28 days after the second AZD1222 dose. The source is an adult who received the AZD1222 COVID-19 vaccine.

The rearrangement joins TRBV6-6 to TRBJ2-5; D not resolved. V was trimmed by 8 bases and J by 2 bases, leaving 6 bases between them. This CDR3 comprises 11 residues. In germline, CDR1 is MNHNY, CDR2 SVGAGI (reference sequence). CDR3: CASGRQETQYF. DNA of the CDR3: TGTGCCAGCGGCAGGCAAGAGACCCAGTACTTC.

A word on this clone: Within the sample, other DNA sequences also encode this same CDR3. The chain links TRBV5-1 to TRBJ1-1; 10 positions agree with TRBD1. CDR3 length: 14 amino acids. V lost 0 bases to trimming and J lost 5 bases; unmatched junction nucleotides: 1. Germline CDR1 reads SGHRS; CDR2 reads YFSETQ. This CDR3 reads CASSLGQGATEAFF. The CDR3 DNA follows: TGCGCCAGCAGCTTGGGACAGGGGGCTACTGAAGCTTTCTTT.

The rearrangement links TRBV27 to TRBJ2-1, with 14 bases identical to TRBD2. Germline V gene data show CDR1 as MNHEY and CDR2 as SMNVEV (reference sequence). Trimming cost V 4 bases and J 10 bases; bases outside gene matches: 6. This CDR3 region has 15 residues. CDR3 in DNA: TGTGCCAGCAGTTACTTAGGACTAGCGGGAGGAGAGCAGTTCTTC. Translation: CASSYLGLAGGEQFF.